The following is a T cell receptor (beta chain) sequence with its context. The antigen it recognizes is unknown. No per-base quality is available; no much larger clone lies one base away. The junction carries 13 bases between V and J, which are trimmed by 3 bases and 5 bases respectively. The CDR3 measures 14 amino acids from cysteine to phenylalanine. Only the CDR3 DNA is retained, 42 bases long and in frame from the first base. The germline V gene provides CDR1 MNHNS and CDR2 SASEGT. Libraries were built with the immunoSEQ multiplex PCR assay. Held by TCRdb, this immuneACCESS table contains in-frame sequences only and omits some clones. Under half of the omission traces to an unresolved V gene where checked; the cause of the rest is unknown. The sample includes some 44,000 clones, with 75% to 95% observed a single time. The leading ten clones occupy about 0.65% of the sample. The entry originates in a study of T cell changes during pregnancy in multiple sclerosis (dated by TCRdb to the late 2010s). For the study in its entirety: In women with multiple sclerosis, the researchers looked at how the T cell repertoire shifted as pregnancy progressed.

The chain joins TRBV6-1 to TRBJ2-5; TRBD1 is possibly the D segment (6 matching bases). This TCR derives from a female donor with multiple sclerosis, enrolled in a pregnancy study. The sequenced sample was CD4+ T cells from peripheral blood mononuclear cells, obtained before pregnancy. The CDR3 reads CASSDGGAVETQYF. In nucleotide form, the sequence is TGTGCCAGCAGTGATGGGGGCGCGGTTGAGACCCAGTACTTC.